The clone carrying this T cell receptor (beta chain) occurred once. The sample comes from a study of shared T cell receptors in the human thymus. The CDR3 length is 14 residues. Profiling relied on immunoSEQ multiplex PCR, and the TCRdb table lists in-frame clones only, not all of them. Of about 660,000 clones listed, approximately 87% were seen once; the top ten hold about 0.0094%. These data are also associated with another study on human thymus T cells. That study adds: Resections from corrective heart surgery provided thymus tissue. V and J gene usage appeared biased in thymic and blood repertoires. What related research reported was that thymic repertoires overlapped highly among unrelated individuals.

The chain carries TRBV7-5 and TRBJ2-1; the D call TRBD2 from the table was never checked on the DNA. TRBV7-5 is designated a pseudogene. The sequencing input was thymocytes. The TCR originated in a boy under three years old with a congenital heart defect. Written as DNA, the CDR3 is TGTGTCAGAAGCTGGGGACTAGCGTACAATGAGCAGTTCTTC. Protein product: CVRSWGLAYNEQFF.